This TCR beta chain came from a study of PD-1 blockade in classical Hodgkin lymphoma. Broader study findings: Excluded were patients who started nivolumab under 1 year after ASCT, a group that had lower diversity. The authors have not defined what causes the repertoire differences, possibly disease activity or prior therapy.

Time point reported: cycle 4 day 1 (C4D1), after 6 weeks of nivolumab. Relapse was seen in all patients after autologous stem cell transplantation, and brentuximab vedotin exposure was variable. The best responses consisted of complete response, partial response or progressive disease. TCRdb's copy holds only in-frame clones and misses some; the assay was immunoSEQ multiplex PCR. The sample records about 60,000 clones, about 90% being singletons. This clone appeared once. What it binds is unknown. Mismatch with germline at one junction end may stem from a read error. From germline, CDR1 is SSHAT and CDR2 FNYEAQ (reference sequence). The CDR3 sequence is 16 residues long.

The chain recombines TRBV7-7 with TRBJ2-2, with a possible D match to TRBD2 (5 bases). This TCR came from a human donor with classical Hodgkin lymphoma. This material consisted of peripheral blood mononuclear cells (PBMCs), taken before the fourth cycle of nivolumab. For the CDR3, the DNA is TGTGCTAGCAGCCGGGGATTAGGGTCTGACACCGGGGAGCTGTTTTTT. Its protein is CASSRGLGSDTGELFF.